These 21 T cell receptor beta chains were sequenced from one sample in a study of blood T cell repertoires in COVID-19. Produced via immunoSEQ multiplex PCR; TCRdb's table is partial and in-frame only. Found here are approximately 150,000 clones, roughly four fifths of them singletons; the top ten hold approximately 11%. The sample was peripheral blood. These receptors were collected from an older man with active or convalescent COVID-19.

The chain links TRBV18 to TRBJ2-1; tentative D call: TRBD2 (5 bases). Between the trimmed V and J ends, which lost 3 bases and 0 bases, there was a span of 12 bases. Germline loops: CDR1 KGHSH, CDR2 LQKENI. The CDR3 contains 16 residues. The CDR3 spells CASSPRTGTSYNEQFF. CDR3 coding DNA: TGTGCCAGCTCACCTCGGACTGGAACCTCCTACAATGAGCAGTTCTTC.

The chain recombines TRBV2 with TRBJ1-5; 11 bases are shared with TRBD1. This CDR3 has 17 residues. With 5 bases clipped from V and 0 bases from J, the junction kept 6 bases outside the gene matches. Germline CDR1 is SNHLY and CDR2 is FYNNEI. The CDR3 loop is CASSYPGQGDSNQPQHF. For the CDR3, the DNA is TGTGCCAGCAGTTATCCGGGACAGGGGGATAGCAATCAGCCCCAGCATTTT.

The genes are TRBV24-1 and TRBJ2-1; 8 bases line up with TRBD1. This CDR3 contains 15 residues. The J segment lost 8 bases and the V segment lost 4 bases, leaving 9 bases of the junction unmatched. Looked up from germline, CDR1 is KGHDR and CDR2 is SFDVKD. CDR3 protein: CATSDRDRRADEQFF. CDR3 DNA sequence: TGTGCCACCAGTGACCGGGACAGGCGGGCGGATGAGCAGTTCTTC.

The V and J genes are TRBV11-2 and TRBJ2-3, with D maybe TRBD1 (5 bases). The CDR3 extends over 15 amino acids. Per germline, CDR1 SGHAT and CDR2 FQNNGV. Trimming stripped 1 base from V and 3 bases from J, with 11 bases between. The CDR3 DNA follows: TGTGCCAGCAGCTTAGGGACCCAGGGTACAGATACGCAGTATTTT. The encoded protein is CASSLGTQGTDTQYF.

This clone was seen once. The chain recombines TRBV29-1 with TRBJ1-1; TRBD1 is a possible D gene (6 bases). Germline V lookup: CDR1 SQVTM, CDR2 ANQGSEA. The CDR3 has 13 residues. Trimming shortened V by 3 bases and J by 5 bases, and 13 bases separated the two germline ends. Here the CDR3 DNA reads TGCAGCGTTGATTCCAGGGGTTGGACTGAAGCTTTCTTT. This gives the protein CSVDSRGWTEAFF. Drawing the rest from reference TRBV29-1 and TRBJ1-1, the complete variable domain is SAVISQKPSRDICQRGTSLTIQCQVDSQVTMMFWYRQQPGQSLTLIATANQGSEATYESGFVIDKFPISRPNLTFSTLTVSNMSPEDSSIYLCSVDSRGWTEAFFGQGTRLTVV.

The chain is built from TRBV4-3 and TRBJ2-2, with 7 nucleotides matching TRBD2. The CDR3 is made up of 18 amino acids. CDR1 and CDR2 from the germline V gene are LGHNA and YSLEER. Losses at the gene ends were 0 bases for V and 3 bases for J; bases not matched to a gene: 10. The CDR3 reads CASSQDPGGGTYTGELFF. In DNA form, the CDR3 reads TGCGCCAGCAGCCAAGATCCGGGGGGAGGGACGTACACCGGGGAGCTGTTTTTT.

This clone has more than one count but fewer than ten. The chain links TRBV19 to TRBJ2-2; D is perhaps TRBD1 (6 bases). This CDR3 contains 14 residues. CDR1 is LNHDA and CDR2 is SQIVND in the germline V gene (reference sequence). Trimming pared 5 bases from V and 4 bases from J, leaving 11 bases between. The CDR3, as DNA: TGTGCCAGTAGTTGGACAGTACTCACCGGGGAGCTGTTTTTT. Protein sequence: CASSWTVLTGELFF.

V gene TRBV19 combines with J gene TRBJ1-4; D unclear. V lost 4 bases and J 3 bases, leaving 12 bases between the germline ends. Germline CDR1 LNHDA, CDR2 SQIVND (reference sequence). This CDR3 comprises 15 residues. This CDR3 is CASSSRKRSNEKLFF. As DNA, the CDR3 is TGTGCCAGTAGTAGCCGAAAGCGGTCTAATGAAAAACTGTTTTTT.

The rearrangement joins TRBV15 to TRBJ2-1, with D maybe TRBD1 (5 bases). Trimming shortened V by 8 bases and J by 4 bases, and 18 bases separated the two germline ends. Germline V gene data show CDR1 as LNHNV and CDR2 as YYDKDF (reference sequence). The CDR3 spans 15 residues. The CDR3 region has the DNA TGTGCCACCGCCAGGTCCTCCAGACAGTACAATGAGCAGTTCTTC. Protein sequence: CATARSSRQYNEQFF.

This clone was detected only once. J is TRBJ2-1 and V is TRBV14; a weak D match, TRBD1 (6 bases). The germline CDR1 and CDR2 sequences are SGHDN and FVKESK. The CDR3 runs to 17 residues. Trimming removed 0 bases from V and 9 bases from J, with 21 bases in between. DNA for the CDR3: TGTGCCAGCAGCCAAGATCCTCTGGGAGTTGGGGGCACTGAGCAGTTCTTC. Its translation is CASSQDPLGVGGTEQFF.

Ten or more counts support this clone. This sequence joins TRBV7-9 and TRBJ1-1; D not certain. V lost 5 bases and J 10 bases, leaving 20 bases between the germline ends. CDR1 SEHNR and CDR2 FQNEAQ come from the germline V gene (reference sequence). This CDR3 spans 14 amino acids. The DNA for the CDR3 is TGTGCCAGCAGCCGTAGCGGGTGGGCAGCCCGAGCTTTCTTT. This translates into CASSRSGWAARAFF.

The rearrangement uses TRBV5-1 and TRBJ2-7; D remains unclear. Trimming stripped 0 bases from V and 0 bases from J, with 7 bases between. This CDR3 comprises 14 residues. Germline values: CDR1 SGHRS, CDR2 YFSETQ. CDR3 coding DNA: TGCGCCAGCAGCTTGGCGGGTAGCTCCTACGAGCAGTACTTC. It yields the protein CASSLAGSSYEQYF.

The CDR3 DNA reads TGTGCCAGCGAAGGGCGGGAGAACACCGGGGAGCTGTTTTTT. This encodes CASEGRENTGELFF. This sequence joins TRBV6-5 and TRBJ2-2, with TRBD2 as a possible D gene (6 bases). V lost 8 bases to trimming and J lost 1 base, with 11 bases between them. The CDR3 consists of 14 residues. The germline gives CDR1 MNHEY, CDR2 SVGAGI.

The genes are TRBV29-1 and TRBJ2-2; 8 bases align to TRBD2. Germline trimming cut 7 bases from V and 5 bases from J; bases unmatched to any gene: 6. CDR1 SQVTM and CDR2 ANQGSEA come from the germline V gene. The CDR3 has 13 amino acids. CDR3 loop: CSAGTRSTGELFF. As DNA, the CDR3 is TGCAGCGCCGGGACTAGGAGTACCGGGGAGCTGTTTTTT.

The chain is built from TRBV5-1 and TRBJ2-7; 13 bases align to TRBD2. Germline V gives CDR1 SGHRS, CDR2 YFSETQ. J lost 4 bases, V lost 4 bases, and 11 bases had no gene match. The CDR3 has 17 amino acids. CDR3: CASSRGTSGEGTYEQYF. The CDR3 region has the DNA TGCGCCAGCAGCCGAGGGACTAGCGGGGAGGGGACATACGAGCAGTACTTC.

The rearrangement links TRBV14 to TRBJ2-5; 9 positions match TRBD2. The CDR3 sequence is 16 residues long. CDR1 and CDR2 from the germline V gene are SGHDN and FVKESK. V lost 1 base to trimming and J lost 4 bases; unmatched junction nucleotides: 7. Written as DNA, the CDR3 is TGTGCCAGCAGCCAAGGCCTAGCGGGATTCGCAGAGACCCAGTACTTC. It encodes CASSQGLAGFAETQYF.

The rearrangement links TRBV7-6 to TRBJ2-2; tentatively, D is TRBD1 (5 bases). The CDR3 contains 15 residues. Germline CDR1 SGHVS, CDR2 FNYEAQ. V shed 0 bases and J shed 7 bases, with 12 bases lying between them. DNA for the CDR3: TGTGCCAGCAGCTTAGCCGGCCCAAGGGGCGGGGAGCTGTTTTTT. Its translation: CASSLAGPRGGELFF.

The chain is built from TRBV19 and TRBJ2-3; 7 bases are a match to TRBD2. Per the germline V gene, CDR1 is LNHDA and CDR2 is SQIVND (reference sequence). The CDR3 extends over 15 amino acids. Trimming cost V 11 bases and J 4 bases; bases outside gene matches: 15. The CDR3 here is CASRLEGGPADTQYF. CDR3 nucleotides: TGTGCCTCGCGGTTGGAGGGAGGGCCTGCAGATACGCAGTATTTT.

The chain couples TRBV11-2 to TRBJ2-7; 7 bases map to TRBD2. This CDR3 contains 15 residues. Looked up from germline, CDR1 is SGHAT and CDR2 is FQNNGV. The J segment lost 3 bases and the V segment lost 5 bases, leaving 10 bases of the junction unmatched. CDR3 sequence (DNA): TGTGCCAGCAGCCCAGGCATCGGGGAGGGCTACGAGCAGTACTTC. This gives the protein CASSPGIGEGYEQYF.

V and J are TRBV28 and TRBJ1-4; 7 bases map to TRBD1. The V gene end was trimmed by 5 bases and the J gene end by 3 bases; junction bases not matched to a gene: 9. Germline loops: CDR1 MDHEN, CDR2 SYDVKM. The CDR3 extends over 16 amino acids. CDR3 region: CASSPFRTGANEKLFF. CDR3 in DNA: TGTGCCAGCAGTCCATTTCGGACAGGTGCTAATGAAAAACTGTTTTTT.

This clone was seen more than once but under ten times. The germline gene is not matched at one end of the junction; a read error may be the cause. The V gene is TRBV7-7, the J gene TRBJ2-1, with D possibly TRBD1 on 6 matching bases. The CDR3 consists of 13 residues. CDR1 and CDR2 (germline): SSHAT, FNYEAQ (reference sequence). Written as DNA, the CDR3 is TGTGCTAGCAGCTTCGGACAGTACAATGAGCAGTTCTTC. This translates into CASSFGQYNEQFF.